A single sample is the source of the 5 T cell receptor beta chains below, sequenced in a study of T cells after yellow fever vaccination. A single record per CDR3 protein comes from TCRdb applying MiXCR to the 5' RACE reads. Of approximately 580,000 distinct CDR3 sequences in the sample, approximately 16% were seen once. Sample: PBMCs, taken 5 days after the first yellow fever vaccination. These receptors were collected from a man between 18 and 35 years old who received the YFV17D yellow fever vaccine.

This chain joins TRBV7-2 and TRBJ1-2, with D hard to call. This CDR3 is built from 12 residues. The ends were cut back, 5 bases at V and 14 bases at J, with 18 bases in the middle. Germline CDR1 is SGHTA and CDR2 is FQGNSA. The CDR3 nucleotides are TGTGCCAGCAGCCTACAAGACATTCGGACGACCTTC. Its protein is CASSLQDIRTTF.

V gene TRBV19 combines with J gene TRBJ2-3, with TRBD1 identical over 7 bases. There are 14 residues in the CDR3. CDR1 is LNHDA and CDR2 is SQIVND in the germline V gene (reference sequence). The J segment lost 6 bases and the V segment lost 10 bases, leaving 13 bases of the junction unmatched. CDR3: CATAGQSQGDTQYF. The CDR3 region has the DNA TGTGCCACCGCAGGACAGTCACAGGGGGATACGCAGTATTTT.

The chain has TRBV6-1 and TRBJ2-1; no clear D. The germline V and J ends were trimmed by 3 bases and 0 bases, with 9 bases remaining between them. The CDR3 has 15 amino acids. The germline CDR1 and CDR2 sequences are MNHNS and SASEGT. For the CDR3, the DNA is TGTGCCAGCAGTGATGGCCGAAGCTCCTACAATGAGCAGTTCTTC. This codes for CASSDGRSSYNEQFF.

This clonotype turned up a few times. The V gene is TRBV7-2, the J gene TRBJ2-7; D unclear. Looked up from germline, CDR1 is SGHTA and CDR2 is FQGNSA. V dropped 1 base and J dropped 1 base, with 11 bases sitting between them. CDR3 length equals 15 residues. Here the CDR3 reads CASSLGSGLSYEQYF. Here the CDR3 DNA reads TGTGCCAGCAGCTTAGGGTCGGGCTTGTCCTACGAGCAGTACTTC.

This clonotype was seen repeatedly, ten times or more. The rearrangement uses TRBV11-2 and TRBJ2-7; D is unclear. V was trimmed by 1 base and J by 5 bases, leaving 15 bases between them. CDR1 and CDR2 from the germline V gene are SGHAT and FQNNGV. The CDR3 totals 15 residues. The DNA of the CDR3 is TGTGCCAGCAGCTTAGTAGGAGCCAGGATCCACGAGCAGTACTTC. Protein sequence: CASSLVGARIHEQYF.